These 20 T cell receptor beta chains were sequenced from one sample in a study of T cell responses to AZD1222 COVID-19 vaccine. Method: immunoSEQ multiplex PCR; TCRdb's copy keeps in-frame clones and lacks some. The sample consists of tens of thousands of clones, roughly 90% of them appearing once. The sample here was peripheral blood, taken on day 0 of AZD1222 vaccination. These receptors were obtained from an adult in good health.

J is TRBJ1-1 and V is TRBV6-5; D is unclear. V shed 6 bases and J shed 3 bases, with 17 bases lying between them. Per the germline V gene, CDR1 is MNHEY and CDR2 is SVGAGI. CDR3 length equals 15 residues. CDR3 in DNA: TGTGCCAGCAGGGTTAATTGGATTGGGTACACTGAAGCTTTCTTT. This gives the protein CASRVNWIGYTEAFF.

The table lists this clone with a few counts. The CDR3 loop reads CASSGGPEAFF. The DNA for the CDR3 is TGTGCCAGCAGTGGGGGGCCTGAAGCTTTCTTT. The chain couples TRBV25-1 to TRBJ1-1; D might be TRBD1 (6 bases). This CDR3 has 11 amino acids. The V gene lost 4 bases and the J gene lost 6 bases, with 6 bases spanning the gap. The germline V gene encodes CDR1 MGHDK and CDR2 SYGVNS.

V and J are TRBV30 and TRBJ2-7, with 8 bases fitting TRBD1. After removal of 3 bases from V and 6 bases from J, the junction contained 13 bases not matched to a gene. The CDR3 extends over 15 amino acids. CDR1 and CDR2 (germline): GTSNPN, SVGIG (reference sequence). CDR3 region: CAWSPPPDRDREQYF. In DNA, the CDR3 is TGTGCCTGGAGCCCCCCGCCGGACAGGGACCGCGAGCAGTACTTC.

The chain joins TRBV3-1 (or the pseudogene TRBV3-2) to TRBJ2-5; 8 bases align to TRBD2. This CDR3 region has 14 residues. The trim removed 4 bases at V and 3 bases at J, leaving 4 bases unmatched. Germline V gene data show CDR1 as LGHDT and CDR2 as YNNKEL (reference sequence). CDR3 protein: CASSRTSHKETQYF. Written as DNA, the CDR3 is TGTGCCAGCAGCCGGACTAGCCACAAAGAGACCCAGTACTTC.

V is TRBV6-1 and J is TRBJ2-7; 7 positions match TRBD1. Germline CDR1 is MNHNS and CDR2 is SASEGT. The CDR3 runs 15 residues. The trim removed 3 bases at V and 3 bases at J, leaving 8 bases unmatched. CDR3 DNA: TGTGCCAGCAGTGATTATAAACAGGGGCTCTACGAGCAGTACTTC. It encodes CASSDYKQGLYEQYF.

The V gene is TRBV6-1, the J gene TRBJ1-5; the match to TRBD1 covers 9 bases. There are 14 residues in the CDR3. J gave up 10 bases and V 2 bases, and 6 bases lay outside the gene matches. Germline CDR1 and CDR2: MNHNS and SASEGT. The CDR3 sequence: CASSERTGVDPQHF. CDR3 nucleotide sequence: TGTGCCAGCAGTGAACGGACAGGGGTCGATCCCCAGCATTTT.

The CDR3 DNA reads as TGTGCCGGAGGGCGGGGCTATAATGAAAAACTGTTTTTT. Amino acid sequence: CAGGRGYNEKLFF. The V call is TRBV2, the J call TRBJ1-4; possible D gene TRBD1, 5 bases. CDR3 length: 13 amino acids. Germline-derived CDR1 and CDR2 are SNHLY and FYNNEI. V lost 11 bases to trimming and J lost 4 bases, with 14 bases between them. The full variable domain, in which reference TRBV2 and TRBJ1-4 provide the parts outside the CDR3, is EPEVTQTPSHQVTQMGQEVILRCVPISNHLYFYWYRQILGQKVEFLVSFYNNEISEKSEIFDDQFSVERPDGSNFTLKIRSTKLEDSAMYFCAGGRGYNEKLFFGSGTQLSVL.

The CDR3 nucleotides are TGCAGCGCCAATCTGGTGGGACCACGAGGGTTTGGCTACACCTTC. It specifies CSANLVGPRGFGYTF. The V gene is TRBV29-1, the J gene TRBJ1-2; D is perhaps TRBD1 (5 bases). Trimming removed 7 bases from V and 7 bases from J, with 25 bases in between. CDR1 is SQVTM and CDR2 is ANQGSEA in the germline V gene. This CDR3 has 15 residues.

The chain carries TRBV6-6 and TRBJ1-1; D possibly corresponds to TRBD1 (6 bases). Germline V gene sequence: CDR1 MNHNY, CDR2 SVGAGI (reference sequence). The CDR3 covers 14 residues. V lost 2 bases and J lost 5, with 12 bases in between. CDR3 amino acids: CASSYPGQGTEAFF. CDR3 DNA: TGTGCCAGCAGTTACCCAGGGCAGGGGACTGAAGCTTTCTTT.

The V call is TRBV7-8, the J call TRBJ1-4, with D possibly matching TRBD1 (5 bases). The CDR3 is made up of 15 amino acids. Germline loops: CDR1 SGHVS, CDR2 FQNEAQ. With 5 bases removed from V and 5 bases from J, the gap between germline ends came to 15 bases. The CDR3: CASSGFGGRNEKLFF. The DNA of the CDR3 is TGTGCCAGCAGCGGATTCGGGGGTAGAAATGAAAAACTGTTTTTT.

This clone was counted between two and nine times. The chain employs TRBV7-8 and TRBJ1-1, with 9 bases fitting TRBD1. Trimming took 0 bases from V and 4 from J; bases not matched to a gene: 3. CDR3 length: 15 amino acids. The germline gives CDR1 SGHVS, CDR2 FQNEAQ. The CDR3 reads CASSLAGQGFTEAFF. DNA of the CDR3: TGTGCCAGCAGCTTAGCTGGACAGGGGTTCACTGAAGCTTTCTTT.

The rearrangement links TRBV30 to TRBJ1-5, with D perhaps matching TRBD1 (5 bases). V shed 1 base and J shed 3 bases, with 7 bases lying between them. Germline CDR1 reads GTSNPN; CDR2 reads SVGIG (reference sequence). This CDR3 spans 13 amino acids. The CDR3 here is CAWSGRANQPQHF. The CDR3 bases are TGTGCCTGGAGTGGCAGGGCCAATCAGCCCCAGCATTTT.

The rearrangement links TRBV29-1 to TRBJ1-1; D not certain. The length of the CDR3 is 13 residues. Germline values: CDR1 SQVTM, CDR2 ANQGSEA. Deletions cut 2 bases from V and 0 bases from J, with 7 bases between. CDR3 sequence (DNA): TGCAGCGTTGAACAACAGATGAACACTGAAGCTTTCTTT. This translates into CSVEQQMNTEAFF.

This rearrangement joins TRBV6-5 to TRBJ2-3; the match to TRBD1 covers 7 bases. The V segment lost 2 bases and the J segment 1 base; nucleotides outside the gene matches: 3. The CDR3 contains 15 residues. The V gene's germline CDR1 is MNHEY and CDR2 SVGAGI. DNA of the CDR3: TGTGCCAGCAGTTACCTTACAGGGGGCACAGATACGCAGTATTTT. It yields the protein CASSYLTGGTDTQYF.

This chain links TRBV12-3 or TRBV12-4 with TRBJ1-6, with 7 bases matching TRBD1. This CDR3 is built from 13 residues. Losses at the gene ends were 6 bases for V and 7 bases for J; bases not matched to a gene: 3. The CDR3 DNA is TGTGCCAGCAGCAGGGGGGCCAATTCACCCCTCCACTTT. It specifies CASSRGANSPLHF.

This rearrangement joins TRBV5-5 to TRBJ1-1; weak D call: TRBD1 (5 bases). Germline CDR1 is SGHKS and CDR2 is YYEKEE (reference sequence). V lost 3 bases and J 0 bases, leaving 15 bases between the germline ends. The length of the CDR3 is 16 residues. The CDR3 loop is CASSSSYRGLNTEAFF. The CDR3 DNA is TGTGCCAGCAGCTCGAGCTATCGGGGCTTGAACACTGAAGCTTTCTTT.

This clone was detected only a few times. This chain uses TRBV18 with TRBJ2-2; TRBD1 might be the D (6 bases). The V gene's germline CDR1 is KGHSH and CDR2 LQKENI. The CDR3 is 14 amino acids. V dropped 3 bases and J dropped 6 bases, with 11 bases sitting between them. The CDR3 sequence: CASSPDTGPGELFF. CDR3 DNA: TGTGCCAGCTCACCTGATACAGGGCCCGGGGAGCTGTTTTTT.

The rearrangement joins TRBV4-1 to TRBJ1-4, with D possibly being TRBD1 (5 bases). CDR1 is MGHRA and CDR2 is YSYEKL in the germline V gene. V was clipped by 1 base and J by 5 bases, with 11 bases between them. The CDR3 extends over 15 amino acids. The chain's CDR3 is CASSQGGGGNEKLFF. CDR3 DNA sequence: TGCGCCAGCAGCCAAGGCGGGGGTGGAAATGAAAAACTGTTTTTT.

The gene calls are TRBV11-3 and TRBJ1-1, with D perhaps TRBD1 (5 bases). CDR3 size: 16 residues. Germline-derived CDR1 and CDR2 are SGHNT and YENEEA. V lost 5 bases and J 0 bases, leaving 16 bases between the germline ends. CDR3 in DNA: TGTGCCAGCAGCCAAGGTGGGGAGGGACTGAACACTGAAGCTTTCTTT. Its translation: CASSQGGEGLNTEAFF.

The chain uses TRBV9 and TRBJ2-1; D is ambiguous. The CDR3 extends over 15 amino acids. Germline values: CDR1 SGDLS, CDR2 YYNGEE. V was shortened by 4 bases and J by 1 base, with 12 bases between the two germline ends. This chain's CDR3 is CASSPPSGSYNEQFF. Written as DNA, the CDR3 is TGTGCCAGCAGCCCTCCCTCTGGTTCCTACAATGAGCAGTTCTTC.